The 26 T cell receptor beta chains below were found in one sample sequenced in a study of T cell responses to AZD1222 COVID-19 vaccine. Measured with immunoSEQ multiplex PCR; TCRdb has only the in-frame clones, and not every one. This sample has approximately 92,000 clones, with about 91% found just once. The sample here was peripheral blood, taken on day 0 of AZD1222 vaccination. These receptors were collected from an adult in good health.

The rearrangement joins TRBV2 to TRBJ2-3, with TRBD2 matching over 10 bases. The V and J ends lost 7 bases and 5 bases, in that order; junction bases with no gene match: 6. Germline V gives CDR1 SNHLY, CDR2 FYNNEI. The CDR3 is 14 amino acids. CDR3: CASTPGLALDTQYF. CDR3 bases: TGTGCCAGCACACCGGGACTAGCGTTAGATACGCAGTATTTT.

The J gene is TRBJ1-5, the V gene TRBV28; perhaps TRBD1 as D (5 bases). Germline-derived CDR1 and CDR2 are MDHEN and SYDVKM. The V end was cut by 7 bases, the J end by 0 bases, with 10 bases between. This CDR3 region has 14 residues. The CDR3 sequence: CASTVGGSNQPQHF. In DNA, the CDR3 is TGTGCCAGCACCGTCGGGGGTAGCAATCAGCCCCAGCATTTT.

The chain recombines TRBV29-1 with TRBJ1-1; D unclear. Deletions cut 8 bases from V and 0 bases from J, with 7 bases between. The CDR3 totals 11 residues. Germline assignment: CDR1 SQVTM and CDR2 ANQGSEA. CDR3 in amino acids: CSLRVNTEAFF. CDR3 DNA sequence: TGCAGCCTTCGGGTGAACACTGAAGCTTTCTTT.

This clone showed up just once. This chain links TRBV10-2 with TRBJ1-4; the D gene is possibly TRBD1 (6 bases). V was clipped by 6 bases and J by 3 bases, with 11 bases between them. CDR1 WSHSY and CDR2 SAAADI come from the germline V gene. The CDR3 loop spans 14 amino acids. The CDR3 region is CASSGGASNEKLFF. The CDR3 nucleotides read TGCGCCAGCAGCGGGGGCGCGTCTAATGAAAAACTGTTTTTT.

The chain carries TRBV7-2 and TRBJ2-2, with D possibly TRBD1 on 6 matching bases. Germline V gene lookup returns CDR1 SGHTA and CDR2 FQGNSA. V lost 5 bases and J lost 7, with 14 bases in between. The CDR3 spans 14 residues. The CDR3, as DNA: TGTGCCAGCAGCCGGACAGAAGGGGTCGGGGAGCTGTTTTTT. Encoded protein: CASSRTEGVGELFF.

The chain employs TRBV28 and TRBJ1-3; D uncertain. CDR3 length equals 14 residues. Trimming removed 10 bases from V and 1 base from J, with 14 bases in between. Germline values: CDR1 MDHEN, CDR2 SYDVKM. CDR3 sequence: CATHRQGSGNTIYF. The CDR3 DNA follows: TGTGCCACCCATCGGCAAGGGTCTGGAAACACCATATATTTT.

This sequence joins TRBV5-1 and TRBJ2-2; 9 bases line up with TRBD1. J gave up 4 bases and V 1 base, and 8 bases lay outside the gene matches. CDR3 size: 17 residues. CDR1 and CDR2 (germline): SGHRS, YFSETQ. The CDR3 protein is CASSLNPGQGFTGELFF. In DNA, the CDR3 is TGCGCCAGCAGCTTGAACCCGGGACAGGGATTCACCGGGGAGCTGTTTTTT.

The gene calls are TRBV6-5 and TRBJ2-7; no reliable D call. The germline V gene encodes CDR1 MNHEY and CDR2 SVGAGI. Trimming left V 5 bases short and J 6 bases short, with 20 bases between. The CDR3 has 15 residues. DNA for the CDR3: TGTGCCAGCAGTCTTAAACCTCACACTTCCAGCGAGCAGTACTTC. This codes for CASSLKPHTSSEQYF.

The chain is built from TRBV12-1 and TRBJ2-7; no DNA check was done on the table's D call, TRBD1. TRBV12-1 is recorded as a pseudogene. This CDR3 has 16 residues. The CDR3 bases are TGTGCCAGCAGCCGCAACCGGACAGGGGCGAACTACGAGCAGTACTTC. Translated, it gives CASSRNRTGANYEQYF.

J is TRBJ2-2 and V is TRBV7-2; 10 nucleotides match TRBD2. This CDR3 comprises 18 residues. V shed 2 bases, J shed 6 bases, and the junction held 12 bases outside the gene matches. Germline lookup yields CDR1 SGHTA and CDR2 FQGNSA. The CDR3 loop is CASSLKRGGFRVPGELFF. The CDR3 DNA reads TGTGCCAGCAGCTTAAAGCGGGGGGGCTTTCGGGTACCCGGGGAGCTGTTTTTT.

V usage is TRBV25-1 and J usage is TRBJ2-6; D not resolved. V was cut by 6 bases and J by 1 base, with 7 bases left in between. Germline V gene sequence: CDR1 MGHDK, CDR2 SYGVNS. The CDR3 totals 14 residues. The CDR3 DNA sequence: TGTGCCAGCAGACTCTCGTCTGGGGCCAACGTCCTGACTTTC. Amino acid sequence: CASRLSSGANVLTF.

The gene calls are TRBV11-1 and TRBJ2-1; 9 bases fit TRBD2. CDR1 is SGHAT, CDR2 FQDESV, per germline (reference sequence). Trimming took 6 bases from V and 6 from J; bases not matched to a gene: 3. CDR3 length: 13 amino acids. CDR3 nucleotide sequence: TGTGCCAGCAGGGCTAGCGGGATCAATGAGCAGTTCTTC. Encoded protein: CASRASGINEQFF. Complete variable domain (other parts from reference TRBV11-1 and TRBJ2-1): EAEVAQSPRYKITEKSQAVAFWCDPISGHATLYWYRQILGQGPELLVQFQDESVVDDSQLPKDRFSAERLKGVDSTLKIQPAELGDSAMYLCASRASGINEQFFGPGTRLTVL.

V and J are TRBV7-8 and TRBJ1-5, with D possibly being TRBD1 (6 bases). Germline values: CDR1 SGHVS, CDR2 FQNEAQ. V lost 1 base and J 0 bases, leaving 13 bases between the germline ends. This CDR3 comprises 17 residues. The CDR3 DNA sequence: TGTGCCAGCAGCTTAGTAGGGCAGGGGCTTAGCAATCAGCCCCAGCATTTT. Translation: CASSLVGQGLSNQPQHF.

The V gene is TRBV5-1, the J gene TRBJ2-3; D uncertain. Germline V gene lookup returns CDR1 SGHRS and CDR2 YFSETQ. V was shortened by 3 bases and J by 4 bases, with 12 bases between the two germline ends. There are 14 residues in the CDR3. The chain's CDR3 is CASSSEGPADTQYF. The CDR3 coding sequence is TGCGCCAGCAGCTCCGAAGGACCCGCAGATACGCAGTATTTT.

In its sample, this clone was seen a few times. The V and J genes are TRBV24-1 and TRBJ1-2; the match to TRBD1 covers 10 bases. In germline, CDR1 is KGHDR, CDR2 SFDVKD. Trimming cost V 7 bases and J 4 bases; bases outside gene matches: 11. This CDR3 spans 16 amino acids. CDR3 coding DNA: TGTGCCACCAGCTGTACCTGGACAGGGGGAACCTATGGCTACACCTTC. This sequence encodes CATSCTWTGGTYGYTF.

The chain employs TRBV19 and TRBJ1-2, with D uncertain. The CDR3 has 15 amino acids. V shed 5 bases and J shed 2 bases, with 15 bases lying between them. CDR1 and CDR2 from the germline V gene are LNHDA and SQIVND (reference sequence). CDR3 in amino acids: CASSLYSDRNYGYTF. The CDR3 nucleotides read TGTGCCAGTAGTCTCTATAGTGACCGCAACTATGGCTACACCTTC.

The J gene is TRBJ1-4, the V gene TRBV5-8, with D tentatively TRBD1 (6 bases). Trimming shortened V by 2 bases and J by 0 bases, and 8 bases separated the two germline ends. Germline V gene sequence: CDR1 SGHTS, CDR2 YDEGEE. CDR3 length equals 15 residues. Written as DNA, the CDR3 is TGTGCCAGCAGCTTAGGACAGACAACTAATGAAAAACTGTTTTTT. It encodes CASSLGQTTNEKLFF.

The chain has TRBV5-1 and TRBJ1-4; D unclear. Trimming took off 2 bases at V and 4 bases at J, with 6 bases between the two ends. There are 13 residues in the CDR3. From germline, CDR1 is SGHRS and CDR2 YFSETQ. For the CDR3, the DNA is TGCGCCAGCAGCTTTTACGTTAATGAAAAACTGTTTTTT. This encodes CASSFYVNEKLFF. The entire variable domain, with the rest obtained from reference TRBV5-1 and TRBJ1-4, is as follows: KAGVTQTPRYLIKTRGQQVTLSCSPISGHRSVSWYQQTPGQGLQFLFEYFSETQRNKGNFPGRFSGRQFSNSRSEMNVSTLELGDSALYLCASSFYVNEKLFFGSGTQLSVL.

The chain combines TRBV11-3 with TRBJ2-1, with D hard to call. From germline, CDR1 is SGHNT and CDR2 YENEEA. The V gene lost 5 bases and the J gene lost 0 bases, with 14 bases spanning the gap. The CDR3 runs 16 residues. CDR3 sequence: CASSASLVSSYNEQFF. The CDR3 nucleotides are TGTGCCAGCAGCGCCTCTCTAGTCAGCTCCTACAATGAGCAGTTCTTC.

This chain joins TRBV5-5 and TRBJ1-5; D is undetermined. Germline V gene data show CDR1 as SGHKS and CDR2 as YYEKEE (reference sequence). Trimming took 4 bases from V and 4 from J, leaving 9 bases between them. CDR3 length: 13 residues. The CDR3 is CASSLDLNQPQHF. CDR3 sequence (DNA): TGTGCCAGCAGCCTGGACCTAAATCAGCCCCAGCATTTT.

The V call is TRBV7-3, the J call TRBJ2-1; D is ambiguous. Per the germline V gene, CDR1 is SGHTA and CDR2 is FQGTGA. Trimming removed 1 base from V and 3 bases from J, with 4 bases in between. The length of the CDR3 is 13 residues. CDR3 loop: CASSLNSYNEQFF. The CDR3, as DNA: TGTGCCAGCAGCTTAAACAGCTACAATGAGCAGTTCTTC.

V is TRBV6-5 and J is TRBJ1-4; TRBD1 aligns across 8 bases. After removal of 8 bases from V and 4 bases from J, the junction contained 3 bases not matched to a gene. Germline V CDR1 and CDR2: MNHEY, SVGAGI. The CDR3 is 13 amino acids. The CDR3 region has the DNA TGTGCCAGCCAGGGGGCAGGTAATGAAAAACTGTTTTTT. It is translated as CASQGAGNEKLFF.

This clone was seen more than once but under ten times. Other DNA variants within this sample encode the same CDR3. The CDR3 DNA is TGTGCCAGCAGCTTTGGGCTTCAAGAGACCCAGTACTTC. It codes for CASSFGLQETQYF. The chain is built from TRBV7-2 and TRBJ2-5; D is ambiguous. The germline V gene has CDR1 SGHTA and CDR2 FQGNSA. This CDR3 comprises 13 residues. V lost 3 bases, J lost 2 bases, and 7 bases lay in between.

The chain is built from TRBV7-2 and TRBJ2-1; TRBD2 aligns across 15 bases. Trimming took 4 bases from V and 9 from J; bases not matched to a gene: 1. The CDR3 loop spans 14 amino acids. Looked up from germline, CDR1 is SGHTA and CDR2 is FQGNSA. Here the CDR3 reads CASSWTSGRGEQFF. CDR3 sequence (DNA): TGTGCCAGCAGCTGGACTAGCGGGAGGGGTGAGCAGTTCTTC.

CDR3 protein: CASSQALGGRATTGELFF. DNA of the CDR3: TGTGCCAGCAGCCAAGCCCTAGGCGGGAGGGCCACCACCGGGGAGCTGTTTTTT. This chain links TRBV4-2 with TRBJ2-2; 9 bases line up with TRBD2. The germline gives CDR1 LGHNA, CDR2 YNFKEQ. This CDR3 comprises 18 residues. Trimming at V came to 1 base and at J to 4 bases, leaving 10 bases not matched to a gene.

The CDR3: CASSRTGETEAFF. CDR3 coding DNA: TGTGCCAGCTCCAGGACAGGTGAGACTGAAGCTTTCTTT. V and J are TRBV18 and TRBJ1-1; the match to TRBD1 covers 7 bases. Looked up from germline, CDR1 is KGHSH and CDR2 is LQKENI. The CDR3 totals 13 residues. The V gene end was trimmed by 6 bases and the J gene end by 5 bases; junction bases not matched to a gene: 6.